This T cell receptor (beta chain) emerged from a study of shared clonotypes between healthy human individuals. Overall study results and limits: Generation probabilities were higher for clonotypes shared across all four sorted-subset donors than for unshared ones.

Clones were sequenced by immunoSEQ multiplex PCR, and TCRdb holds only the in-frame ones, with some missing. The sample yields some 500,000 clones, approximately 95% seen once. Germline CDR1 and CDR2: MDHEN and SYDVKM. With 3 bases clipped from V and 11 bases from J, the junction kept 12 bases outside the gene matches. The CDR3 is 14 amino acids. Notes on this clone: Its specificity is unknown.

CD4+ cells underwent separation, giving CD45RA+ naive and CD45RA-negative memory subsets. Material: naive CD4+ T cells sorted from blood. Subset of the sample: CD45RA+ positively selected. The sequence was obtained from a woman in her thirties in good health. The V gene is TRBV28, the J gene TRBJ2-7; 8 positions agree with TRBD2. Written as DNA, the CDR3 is TGTGCCAGCAGTTTTGAGGTTCCGGGAGGGCGGGAGTACTTC. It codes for CASSFEVPGGREYF.